This passage covers 10 T cell receptor beta chains from one sample sequenced in a study of cytomegalovirus exposure and HLA in healthy donors. The PCR used 60 Vbeta and 13 Jbeta primers. The assay was immunoSEQ multiplex PCR, and TCRdb's table has in-frame clones only and misses some. The sample shows 120,000 or so clones, roughly 75% of them seen only once. Sequenced: PBMCs. These receptors originate from a woman in her forties or fifties in good health and CMV-seronegative.

The chain employs TRBV9 and TRBJ1-4; no clear D gene. The ends were cut back, 3 bases at V and 3 bases at J, with 15 bases in the middle. Looked up from germline, CDR1 is SGDLS and CDR2 is YYNGEE. CDR3 length: 16 amino acids. The CDR3 is CASSGPFLGANEKLFF. CDR3 nucleotides: TGTGCCAGCAGCGGGCCTTTCCTCGGGGCTAATGAAAAACTGTTTTTT. The entire variable domain, with the rest obtained from reference TRBV9 and TRBJ1-4, is as follows: DSGVTQTPKHLITATGQRVTLRCSPRSGDLSVYWYQQSLDQGLQFLIQYYNGEERAKGNILERFSAQQFPDLHSELNLSSLELGDSALYFCASSGPFLGANEKLFFGSGTQLSVL.

The rearrangement uses TRBV19 and TRBJ2-3; 14 positions match TRBD2. The V and J ends lost 6 bases and 0 bases, in that order; junction bases with no gene match: 8. Germline V lookup: CDR1 LNHDA, CDR2 SQIVND (reference sequence). The CDR3 is made up of 18 amino acids. The CDR3 here is CASSGGLAGAPSTDTQYF. The CDR3 DNA reads as TGTGCCAGTAGCGGGGGACTAGCGGGAGCTCCTAGCACAGATACGCAGTATTTT.

This rearrangement joins TRBV7-2 to TRBJ1-2; 7 bases are shared with TRBD1. Germline V CDR1 and CDR2: SGHTA, FQGNSA. The V and J ends lost 1 base and 8 bases, in that order; junction bases with no gene match: 13. This CDR3 comprises 16 residues. In DNA, the CDR3 is TGTGCCAGCAGCTTAGGTGGCGACAGGGCGGGAAGGGGCTACACCTTC. This translates into CASSLGGDRAGRGYTF.

This sequence joins TRBV28 and TRBJ1-5; 7 nucleotides line up with TRBD1. The CDR3 spans 16 residues. Trimming removed 5 bases from V and 3 bases from J; junction bases left unmatched: 10. CDR1 is MDHEN and CDR2 is SYDVKM in the germline V gene. The CDR3 DNA reads TGTGCCAGCAGTACCCCTGACAGGGTGGACAATCAGCCCCAGCATTTT. This translates into CASSTPDRVDNQPQHF.

This chain connects TRBV19 to TRBJ2-3; 7 bases align to TRBD1. There are 14 residues in the CDR3. CDR1 and CDR2 from the germline V gene are LNHDA and SQIVND (reference sequence). V gave up 5 bases and J gave up 4 bases; unmatched junction bases: 6. CDR3 bases: TGTGCCAGTAGTCCAAAAACAGGGGCAGATACGCAGTATTTT. Translated, it gives CASSPKTGADTQYF.

This chain uses TRBV6-1 with TRBJ1-2; 9 nucleotides agree with TRBD1. The CDR3 has 13 residues. Germline V gene data show CDR1 as MNHNS and CDR2 as SASEGT. J lost 6 bases, V lost 5 bases, and 4 bases had no gene match. CDR3 DNA: TGTGCCAGCAGTAACCGGGACAGGGATGGCTACACCTTC. Encoded protein: CASSNRDRDGYTF.

The rearrangement links TRBV6-6 to TRBJ1-5; TRBD1 matches 7 bases. Germline CDR1 MNHNY, CDR2 SVGAGI (reference sequence). This CDR3 comprises 15 residues. V lost 6 bases to trimming and J lost 0 bases; unmatched junction nucleotides: 5. CDR3 amino acids: CASRDTGVSNQPQHF. The CDR3 nucleotides read TGTGCCAGCAGGGACACAGGGGTTAGCAATCAGCCCCAGCATTTT.

This chain connects TRBV30 to TRBJ2-7; D may be TRBD1 (5 bases). CDR3 length: 13 amino acids. Per the germline V gene, CDR1 is GTSNPN and CDR2 is SVGIG (reference sequence). V dropped 4 bases and J dropped 2 bases, with 12 bases sitting between them. CDR3 protein: CAWTRQPAYEQYF. Here the CDR3 DNA reads TGTGCCTGGACCCGACAGCCGGCCTACGAGCAGTACTTC.

V is TRBV11-2 and J is TRBJ2-7; 9 bases line up with TRBD1. Per the germline V gene, CDR1 is SGHAT and CDR2 is FQNNGV. This CDR3 is 15 amino acids long. V lost 3 bases to trimming and J lost 4 bases; unmatched junction nucleotides: 7. The DNA for the CDR3 is TGTGCCAGCAGCTTCCCCGGACAGGGGAGGTACGAGCAGTACTTC. As protein: CASSFPGQGRYEQYF.

This chain joins TRBV28 and TRBJ2-7, with 12 bases identical to TRBD2. The V gene's germline CDR1 is MDHEN and CDR2 SYDVKM. V lost 10 bases, J lost 6 bases, and 7 bases stayed unmatched. The CDR3 loop spans 13 amino acids. The CDR3 region is CATRLAGEGEQYF. In DNA, the CDR3 is TGTGCCACCAGACTAGCGGGAGAAGGCGAGCAGTACTTC.